Listed below are T cell receptor beta chains from one sample, sequenced in a study of blood T cell repertoires in COVID-19. The assay was immunoSEQ multiplex PCR, and TCRdb's table has in-frame clones only and misses some. Among under 250,000 clones listed, roughly 88% were seen once. Specimen: peripheral blood. These receptor sequences come from a man aged 35-49 years with acute or convalescent COVID-19. Both conserved end residues are part of each CDR3. Where a row states a size, it is once, few, many or the class of an expanded clone; other rows omit it.

v_call,clone_size,j_call,cdr3_aa
TRBV10-2,-,TRBJ1-4,CASSESTGKANEKLFF
TRBV3-1/TRBV3-2,-,TRBJ1-2,CASSQLTPWDRGNYGYTF
TRBV4-3,-,TRBJ2-5,CASSQTAQAGYQETQYF
TRBV29-1,-,TRBJ2-2,CSVEAEVAGGDTGELFF
TRBV23-1,-,TRBJ2-1,CASSHPRYVAGGGGNEQFF
TRBV11-2,-,TRBJ2-7,CASSSQGLAVREQYF
TRBV15,-,TRBJ1-2,CATSQWTGYGYTF
TRBV6-2/TRBV6-3,-,TRBJ1-1,CASSYTSGDTEAFF
TRBV5-1,-,TRBJ2-3,CASSLYLAATDTQYF
TRBV27,-,TRBJ2-2,CASSVDWRNTGELFF
TRBV19,-,TRBJ1-5,CASSIFLISGGGSNQPQHF
TRBV24-1,-,TRBJ2-2,CATSGATGYTGELFF
TRBV27,-,TRBJ2-1,CASNRDSTYNEQFF
TRBV7-9,-,TRBJ2-5,CASSPPSGQETQYF
TRBV10-1,-,TRBJ1-1,CASSNRGFEAFF
TRBV5-4,-,TRBJ1-1,CASSLAGENTEAFF
TRBV18,-,TRBJ2-3,CASSPRTSGSTDTQYF
TRBV5-4,few,TRBJ1-5,CASSLYGTAVGPQHF
TRBV4-2,-,TRBJ2-7,CASSPNEGEQYF
TRBV10-1,-,TRBJ1-1,CASKRGMNTEAFF
TRBV10-2,-,TRBJ2-7,CASRGLAGEYEQYF
TRBV5-1,-,TRBJ2-1,CASSLLTGNEQFF
TRBV11-3,-,TRBJ2-7,CASSSGTGNYEQYF
TRBV30,once,TRBJ1-5,CAWATGGTQPQHF
TRBV9,-,TRBJ2-7,CASSVGASLYEQYF
TRBV5-1,-,TRBJ2-7,CASSPSGTNYEQYF
TRBV7-8,-,TRBJ1-4,CASSLGEAEKLFF
TRBV7-8,-,TRBJ1-6,CASSKTGTAYNSPLHF
TRBV30,-,TRBJ2-5,CAWSSDRGQTQYF
TRBV12-5,-,TRBJ1-3,CASSGTLLGNTIYF
TRBV25-1,-,TRBJ1-2,CASVGQGWGGYTF
TRBV10-3,-,TRBJ2-1,CAIQGGGDHNEQFF
TRBV19,-,TRBJ2-1,CASSVTGTSVFYEQFF
TRBV5-5,-,TRBJ1-2,CASSLGAGVIADGYTF
TRBV6-5,-,TRBJ2-7,CASSYQKGGDEQYF
TRBV7-9,medium-sized,TRBJ2-7,CASSLTSGYEQYF
TRBV5-8,-,TRBJ1-4,CASKGRVNEKLFF
TRBV3-1/TRBV3-2,-,TRBJ2-1,CASSTGQGGPFF
TRBV7-9,few,TRBJ2-7,CASSDGPISYEQYF
TRBV20-1,-,TRBJ1-3,CSARTGNTIYF
TRBV6-4,-,TRBJ1-5,CMTGLSNQPQHF